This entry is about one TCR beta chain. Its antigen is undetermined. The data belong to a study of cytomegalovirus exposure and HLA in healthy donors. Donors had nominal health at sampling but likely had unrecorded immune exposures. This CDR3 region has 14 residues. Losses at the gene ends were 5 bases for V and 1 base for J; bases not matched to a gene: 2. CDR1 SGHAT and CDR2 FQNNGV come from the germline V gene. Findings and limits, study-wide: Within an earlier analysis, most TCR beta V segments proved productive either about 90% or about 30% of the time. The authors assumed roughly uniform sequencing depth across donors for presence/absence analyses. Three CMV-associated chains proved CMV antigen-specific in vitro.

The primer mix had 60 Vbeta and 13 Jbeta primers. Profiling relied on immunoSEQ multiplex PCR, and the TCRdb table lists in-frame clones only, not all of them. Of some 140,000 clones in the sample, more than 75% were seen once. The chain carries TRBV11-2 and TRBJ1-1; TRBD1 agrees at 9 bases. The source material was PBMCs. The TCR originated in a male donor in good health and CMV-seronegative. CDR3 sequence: CASSRTGANTEAFF. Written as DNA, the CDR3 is TGTGCCAGCAGCCGGACAGGGGCGAACACTGAAGCTTTCTTT.